This T cell receptor beta chain appears in the sequencing data of a study of T cells in Graves' hyperthyroidism and ophthalmopathy. Study-level results: Expanded thyroid clonotypes (above 0.001) were mostly also found in blood.

This CDR3 spans 16 amino acids. CDR1 is MNHEY and CDR2 is SVGEGT in the germline V gene. V shed 0 bases and J shed 3 bases, with 15 bases lying between them. With regard to this clonotype: Its specificity is not known.

What was amplified from RNA transcripts were TCR beta CDR3 regions. First-round RT-PCR with HTBI primers amplified the TCR CDR3 region. In TCRdb, the multiplex PCR reads were re-called with MiXCR into one record per CDR3 protein. The repertoire consists of 500,000 to 650,000 distinct CDR3 sequences, with roughly 21% occurring once and the leading ten covering 45% to 50%. Material: blood. This chain uses TRBV6-2 or TRBV6-3 with TRBJ2-7; D assignment may be TRBD1 or TRBD2 (5 bases each). This TCR was sampled from a middle-aged man with Graves' ophthalmopathy. Here the CDR3 DNA reads TGTGCCAGCAGTTACTCCCCCGGGGCAGGGAACTACGAGCAGTACTTC. Its protein is CASSYSPGAGNYEQYF.